These 21 T cell receptor beta chains were sequenced from one sample in a study of T-cell memory formation after mild COVID-19. Using its own MiXCR run on the 5' RACE reads, TCRdb lists one record per CDR3 protein. The repertoire has hundreds of thousands of distinct CDR3 sequences, roughly an eighth of them found once; the top ten carry approximately 22%. The sequencing sample was made of PBMCs or a T cell subset sorted from them (not recorded which). These receptors came from a man in his late teens or twenties who had mild COVID-19 (a few samples of this study predate the infection). Cell type and time point are not known.

This clonotype was counted a few times. The V and J genes are TRBV6-2 or TRBV6-3 and TRBJ1-2; possible D gene TRBD1, 5 bases. CDR3 size: 13 residues. Deletions cut 2 bases from V and 5 bases from J, with 9 bases between. CDR1 and CDR2 from the germline V gene are MNHEY and SVGEGT. The CDR3 spells CASSYEAGYGYTF. CDR3 in DNA: TGTGCCAGCAGTTACGAGGCAGGGTATGGCTACACCTTC.

The V call is TRBV4-2, the J call TRBJ2-5; D remains ambiguous. V lost 0 bases to trimming and J lost 5 bases, with 7 bases between them. Germline V gene data show CDR1 as LGHNA and CDR2 as YNFKEQ. The CDR3 loop spans 13 amino acids. The chain's CDR3 is CASSQERWETQYF. The CDR3, as DNA: TGTGCCAGCAGCCAAGAGAGGTGGGAGACCCAGTACTTC.

This clonotype was seen a few times. The chain joins TRBV5-4 to TRBJ2-7; no definite D call. The V gene lost 2 bases and the J gene lost 3 bases, with 6 bases spanning the gap. The CDR3 spans 12 residues. Germline V gives CDR1 SGHNT, CDR2 YYREEE (reference sequence). CDR3 sequence: CASSFHDYEQYF. As DNA, the CDR3 is TGTGCCAGCAGCTTTCACGACTACGAGCAGTACTTC.

V and J are TRBV5-1 and TRBJ2-5, with no clear D. From germline, CDR1 is SGHRS and CDR2 YFSETQ. Trimming stripped 0 bases from V and 8 bases from J, with 11 bases between. This CDR3 region has 13 residues. The chain's CDR3 is CASSLGLDPTQYF. CDR3 bases: TGCGCCAGCAGCTTGGGGCTTGACCCTACCCAGTACTTC.

V is TRBV28 and J is TRBJ1-4; 7 bases align to TRBD1. Looked up from germline, CDR1 is MDHEN and CDR2 is SYDVKM. The CDR3 runs to 15 residues. Trimming took 3 bases from V and 4 from J; bases not matched to a gene: 5. CDR3 nucleotide sequence: TGTGCCAGCAGTTTCCGGGACAGCTATAATGAAAAACTGTTTTTT. Encoded protein: CASSFRDSYNEKLFF.

The sample holds many counts of this clonotype. The J gene is TRBJ2-3, the V gene TRBV7-3; tentative D call: TRBD2 (5 bases). Germline assignment: CDR1 SGHTA and CDR2 FQGTGA. The CDR3 is 14 amino acids. V lost 4 bases and J lost 5, with 13 bases in between. CDR3 nucleotides: TGTGCCAGCAGCTCGAATCATGGAGGAGATACGCAGTATTTT. This codes for CASSSNHGGDTQYF.

This clonotype has a handful of counts. The rearrangement joins TRBV4-2 to TRBJ2-1; the D is unclear. V was trimmed by 0 bases and J by 12 bases, leaving 12 bases between them. Germline CDR1 reads LGHNA; CDR2 reads YNFKEQ. This CDR3 contains 13 residues. The CDR3 spells CASSQDRHTLQFF. The CDR3 DNA sequence: TGTGCCAGCAGCCAAGATAGACACACTCTGCAGTTCTTC.

This chain's CDR3 is CASSQPGSRETQYF. CDR3 bases: TGTGCCAGCAGCCAACCGGGGAGCCGGGAGACCCAGTACTTC. The chain carries TRBV4-2 and TRBJ2-5; maybe TRBD2 (5 bases). Looked up from germline, CDR1 is LGHNA and CDR2 is YNFKEQ. This CDR3 spans 14 amino acids. V lost 2 bases, J lost 5 bases, and 12 bases lay in between.

The chain recombines TRBV28 with TRBJ1-5; D unclear. Germline CDR1 and CDR2: MDHEN and SYDVKM. This CDR3 contains 12 residues. V was cut by 3 bases and J by 9 bases, with 9 bases left in between. CDR3 region: CASSLLRGPQHF. DNA for the CDR3: TGTGCCAGCAGTTTGCTTCGGGGGCCCCAGCATTTT.

CDR3 residues: CASSGIRGGGYTF. The CDR3 coding sequence is TGCGCCAGCAGCGGGATAAGAGGTGGTGGCTACACCTTC. The rearrangement uses TRBV5-1 and TRBJ1-2, with D unclear. This CDR3 comprises 13 residues. The V end was cut by 4 bases, the J end by 7 bases, with 14 bases between. CDR1 is SGHRS and CDR2 is YFSETQ in the germline V gene.

There are a few counts of this clonotype. The rearrangement joins TRBV5-4 to TRBJ2-7; TRBD1 matches 9 bases. The CDR3 length is 12 residues. V trimming: 3 bases; J trimming: 5 bases; junction bases outside the gene matches: 0. Germline V CDR1 and CDR2: SGHNT, YYREEE (reference sequence). CDR3 bases: TGTGCCAGCAGCTGGGACAGGGACGAGCAGTACTTC. It encodes CASSWDRDEQYF.

The chain has TRBV3-1 and TRBJ1-5; D remains ambiguous. The V and J ends lost 4 bases and 5 bases respectively, with 15 bases between them. Germline values: CDR1 LGHDT, CDR2 YNNKEL (reference sequence). The CDR3 is made up of 15 amino acids. This CDR3 reads CASSPGFSYYQPQHF. The DNA of the CDR3 is TGTGCCAGCAGCCCGGGTTTCTCATACTATCAGCCCCAGCATTTT.

The chain combines TRBV14 with TRBJ2-7, with D perhaps matching TRBD2 (6 bases). The CDR3 contains 14 residues. V gave up 4 bases and J gave up 2 bases, with 12 bases separating them. The germline CDR1 and CDR2 sequences are SGHDN and FVKESK. This CDR3 is CASSPPGGTYEQYV. Here the CDR3 DNA reads TGTGCCAGCAGCCCACCCGGCGGGACCTACGAGCAGTACGTC.

This clonotype was counted at least ten times. The chain recombines TRBV5-1 with TRBJ2-1; 9 positions agree with TRBD2. Germline-derived CDR1 and CDR2 are SGHRS and YFSETQ. CDR3 size: 15 residues. Losses at the gene ends were 3 bases for V and 5 bases for J; bases not matched to a gene: 6. The CDR3 reads CASSSGGGAHNEQFF. The DNA for the CDR3 is TGCGCCAGCAGCTCCGGCGGGGGGGCTCACAATGAGCAGTTCTTC.

Only a few counts were recorded for this clonotype. The rearrangement links TRBV4-1 to TRBJ2-3; D is unclear. V lost 0 bases, J lost 0 bases, and 16 bases lay in between. The CDR3 has 18 residues. The germline gives CDR1 MGHRA, CDR2 YSYEKL. The CDR3: CASSQEKTGQSSTDTQYF. CDR3 DNA: TGCGCCAGCAGCCAAGAGAAAACCGGCCAGTCCAGCACAGATACGCAGTATTTT.

This clonotype was observed a handful of times. V and J are TRBV6-4 and TRBJ2-3; a possible D gene is TRBD1 (5 bases). CDR3 length: 17 amino acids. The germline V gene has CDR1 MRHNA and CDR2 SNTAGT. V was clipped by 8 bases and J by 2 bases, with 23 bases between them. The CDR3 protein is CASLRGGPELTTDTQYF. CDR3 nucleotides: TGTGCCAGCCTTAGGGGCGGACCCGAATTAACCACAGATACGCAGTATTTT.

The chain couples TRBV5-1 to TRBJ1-2; D gene ambiguous. V lost 4 bases to trimming and J lost 7 bases, with 14 bases between them. Germline V gene lookup returns CDR1 SGHRS and CDR2 YFSETQ. CDR3 length: 13 residues. The CDR3 here is CASSPGLPIGYTF. As DNA, the CDR3 is TGCGCCAGCAGCCCTGGACTTCCCATTGGCTACACCTTC.

The rearrangement links TRBV12-3 or TRBV12-4 to TRBJ2-5; TRBD2 matches at 14 bases. The V segment lost 5 bases and the J segment 5 bases; nucleotides outside the gene matches: 7. The CDR3 is 16 amino acids. CDR3 in DNA: TGTGCCAGCAGTGCCGGACTAGCGGGGGGTTTTGAGACCCAGTACTTC. Amino acid sequence: CASSAGLAGGFETQYF.

The sample holds many counts of this clonotype. The J gene is TRBJ2-3, the V gene TRBV5-1, with no clear D. The CDR3 is 12 amino acids. The V gene's germline CDR1 is SGHRS and CDR2 YFSETQ. The V and J ends lost 4 bases and 7 bases respectively, with 10 bases between them. CDR3 sequence (DNA): TGCGCCAGCAGCCTCAGGTACAATACGCAGTATTTT. It codes for CASSLRYNTQYF.

This clonotype was observed a handful of times. V gene TRBV28 combines with J gene TRBJ1-6; D unclear. Trimming took 5 bases from V and 7 from J, leaving 15 bases between them. The CDR3 runs 15 residues. The germline V gene encodes CDR1 MDHEN and CDR2 SYDVKM. The CDR3, as DNA: TGTGCCAGCAGTCGGGGTAATCTATGGAATTCACCCCTCCACTTT. This sequence encodes CASSRGNLWNSPLHF.

This clonotype was recorded once. The chain employs TRBV11-3 and TRBJ2-1; 7 positions match TRBD1. CDR3 size: 17 residues. Germline loops: CDR1 SGHNT, CDR2 YENEEA. J was trimmed by 2 bases and V by 5 bases; bases with no gene match: 12. CDR3 bases: TGTGCCAGCAGCCCCGGCCGACAGGGTGGCCCCTACAATGAGCAGTTCTTC. Protein sequence: CASSPGRQGGPYNEQFF. Together with reference TRBV11-3 and TRBJ2-1, the CDR3 gives the full variable domain: EAGVVQSPRYKIIEKKQPVAFWCNPISGHNTLYWYLQNLGQGPELLIRYENEEAVDDSQLPKDRFSAERLKGVDSTLKIQPAELGDSAVYLCASSPGRQGGPYNEQFFGPGTRLTVL.